The 12 T cell receptor beta chains reported below all come from one sample, sequenced in a study of cytomegalovirus exposure and HLA in healthy donors. A multiplex PCR was run with 60 Vbeta primers and 13 Jbeta primers. Clones were read by immunoSEQ multiplex PCR, and TCRdb kept only the in-frame ones, dropping some. The sample records about 180,000 clones, over 70% being singletons. Sequencing was carried out using PBMCs. The receptor source for this set is a man aged 18 to 30 in good health and CMV-seronegative.

The chain employs TRBV4-2 and TRBJ2-4; D remains ambiguous. In germline, CDR1 is LGHNA, CDR2 YNFKEQ. CDR3 length equals 17 residues. Trimming pared 0 bases from V and 1 base from J, leaving 13 bases between. The DNA for the CDR3 is TGTGCCAGCAGCCAAGATTCCAGGCCGATCGCCAAAAACATTCAGTACTTC. Translated, it gives CASSQDSRPIAKNIQYF.

The chain employs TRBV30 and TRBJ2-1, with D unclear. Trimming shortened V by 0 bases and J by 8 bases, and 23 bases separated the two germline ends. The germline gives CDR1 GTSNPN, CDR2 SVGIG (reference sequence). The CDR3 is 17 residues long. The CDR3 sequence: CAWSVLFVGALSDEQFF. The CDR3 DNA is TGTGCCTGGAGTGTACTATTCGTGGGTGCTTTATCCGATGAGCAGTTCTTC.

Here the CDR3 reads CAWSGEGDSSSYEQYF. As DNA, the CDR3 is TGTGCCTGGAGCGGCGAGGGGGACAGTTCCTCCTACGAGCAGTACTTC. V gene TRBV30 combines with J gene TRBJ2-7; 7 nucleotides agree with TRBD1. Germline V lookup: CDR1 GTSNPN, CDR2 SVGIG (reference sequence). The CDR3 contains 16 residues. Trimming took 3 bases from V and 0 from J; bases not matched to a gene: 11. Filled out from reference TRBV30 and TRBJ2-7, the complete variable domain reads SQTIHQWPATLVQPVGSPLSLECTVEGTSNPNLYWYRQAAGRGLQLLFYSVGIGQISSEVPQNLSASRPQDRQFILSSKKLLLSDSGFYLCAWSGEGDSSSYEQYFGPGTRLTVT.

The genes are TRBV6-5 and TRBJ2-7; 11 nucleotides line up with TRBD1. The CDR3 is 15 amino acids. Germline V gives CDR1 MNHEY, CDR2 SVGAGI. The J segment lost 3 bases and the V segment lost 4 bases, leaving 5 bases of the junction unmatched. CDR3 sequence (DNA): TGTGCCAGCAGTTCCTCGGACAGGGGGCTCTACGAGCAGTACTTC. Protein product: CASSSSDRGLYEQYF.

Only a few counts were recorded for this clone. V and J are TRBV5-4 and TRBJ2-7; TRBD2 agrees at 9 bases. Trimming took 0 bases from V and 2 from J; bases not matched to a gene: 6. Germline CDR1 SGHNT, CDR2 YYREEE (reference sequence). The CDR3 covers 16 residues. The CDR3 sequence: CASSLAPAGGPYEQYF. In nucleotides, the CDR3 is TGTGCCAGCAGCTTGGCCCCGGCGGGGGGGCCCTACGAGCAGTACTTC.

V and J are TRBV19 and TRBJ1-1; the match to TRBD1 covers 8 bases. Germline values: CDR1 LNHDA, CDR2 SQIVND (reference sequence). J gave up 4 bases and V 5 bases, and 9 bases lay outside the gene matches. This CDR3 has 15 amino acids. This chain's CDR3 is CASSVQGARSTEAFF. For the CDR3, the DNA is TGTGCCAGTAGTGTCCAGGGGGCGCGATCCACTGAAGCTTTCTTT.

This chain joins TRBV5-6 and TRBJ2-4; TRBD1 is a possible D gene (5 bases). This CDR3 spans 16 amino acids. The V gene lost 3 bases and the J gene lost 2 bases, with 15 bases spanning the gap. Germline assignment: CDR1 SGHDT and CDR2 YYEEEE. CDR3 in DNA: TGTGCCAGCAGCTACTGGTCCCCAGGGACCAAAAACATTCAGTACTTC. This gives the protein CASSYWSPGTKNIQYF.

The J gene is TRBJ1-1, the V gene TRBV19; 7 bases align to TRBD1. CDR1 LNHDA and CDR2 SQIVND come from the germline V gene (reference sequence). The CDR3 has 15 residues. J gave up 5 bases and V 6 bases, and 12 bases lay outside the gene matches. The CDR3 loop is CASSNYKTGRTEAFF. In DNA, the CDR3 is TGTGCCAGTAGCAACTACAAGACAGGGAGGACTGAAGCTTTCTTT.

V usage is TRBV7-2 and J usage is TRBJ2-7; D gene unclear. CDR1 and CDR2 (germline): SGHTA, FQGNSA. The V and J ends lost 5 bases and 4 bases respectively, with 12 bases between them. CDR3 size: 13 residues. The CDR3 region is CASSPRLIYEQYF. The CDR3, as DNA: TGTGCCAGCAGCCCCCGACTCATTTACGAGCAGTACTTC.

The rearrangement links TRBV30 to TRBJ1-5; the D gene is possibly TRBD1 (6 bases). Germline CDR1 GTSNPN, CDR2 SVGIG (reference sequence). Trimming took off 3 bases at V and 0 bases at J, with 12 bases between the two ends. The CDR3 consists of 15 residues. As DNA, the CDR3 is TGTGCCTGGAGCAGGGGAGTCAATAGCAATCAGCCCCAGCATTTT. It is translated as CAWSRGVNSNQPQHF.

This clone was counted between two and nine times. The rearrangement links TRBV7-2 to TRBJ2-1; a weak D match, TRBD2 (6 bases). Trimming pared 6 bases from V and 0 bases from J, leaving 15 bases between. The CDR3 covers 16 residues. Germline V gives CDR1 SGHTA, CDR2 FQGNSA. The CDR3 bases are TGTGCCAGCAGAAATAGCGGCCGTAGCTCCTACAATGAGCAGTTCTTC. Its protein product is CASRNSGRSSYNEQFF.

The chain has TRBV25-1 and TRBJ2-1, with 8 bases aligning to TRBD1. Germline CDR1 reads MGHDK; CDR2 reads SYGVNS. Losses at the gene ends were 3 bases for V and 8 bases for J; bases not matched to a gene: 6. The CDR3 has 14 residues. CDR3 sequence: CASSESTGVDEQFF. The CDR3 DNA is TGTGCCAGCAGTGAGTCGACAGGGGTTGATGAGCAGTTCTTC.